The subject of this entry is one T cell receptor (beta chain). Its matching antigen is unknown. The PCR ran on 60 Vbeta and 13 Jbeta primers. The method was immunoSEQ multiplex PCR; TCRdb's version includes in-frame clones alone and lacks a portion of them. Of about 94,000 clones listed, 50% to 80% are singletons. This entry comes from a study of cytomegalovirus exposure and HLA in healthy donors. Study-level results: The study designated 164 TCR beta chains cytomegalovirus-associated. Later on, an analysis showed TCR association rates differing by HLA locus, with DRB1 the most and HLA-C the fewest. Earlier analysis yielded a pattern in which most TCR beta V segments were productive about 87% or about 30% of the time.

The CDR3 is 16 residues long. Germline V lookup: CDR1 LGHNT, CDR2 FRNRAP. V shed 0 bases and J shed 4 bases, with 15 bases lying between them. V usage is TRBV12-5 and J usage is TRBJ1-1; D perhaps matches TRBD1 (5 bases). Sequenced material: PBMCs. The sequence came from a man aged 30 to 45 in good health and CMV-seronegative. For the CDR3, the DNA is TGTGCTAGTGGTTTGGTACGGGGGGTGGCCGGCACTGAAGCTTTCTTT. Protein product: CASGLVRGVAGTEAFF.